One sample yielded the 12 T cell receptor beta chains listed below, sequenced in a study of Graves' ophthalmopathy and Graves' hyperthyroidism. From RNA, the CDR3 regions of TCR beta chains were amplified and sequenced. After a first-round RT-PCR with HTBI primers, a second-round multiplex PCR was run. TCRdb redid the calling of the multiplex PCR reads with MiXCR, one entry per CDR3 protein. The data contain about 370,000 distinct CDR3 sequences, approximately 16% of them singletons. The sequenced sample consisted of peripheral blood. The receptors were gathered from a woman aged 18-35 years with Graves' ophthalmopathy.

This clonotype came up many times. The V gene is TRBV20-1, the J gene TRBJ1-2; D not resolved. Germline assignment: CDR1 DFQATT and CDR2 SNEGSKA (reference sequence). CDR3 size: 15 residues. Trimming took 0 bases from V and 0 from J, leaving 11 bases between them. This CDR3 is CSARDHRAANYGYTF. CDR3 coding DNA: TGCAGTGCTAGAGATCACCGGGCAGCTAACTATGGCTACACCTTC.

Many counts were recorded for this clonotype. CDR3 coding DNA: TGTGCCTGGAACAGGATAAATCAGCCCCAGCATTTT. The encoded protein is CAWNRINQPQHF. The gene calls are TRBV30 and TRBJ1-5; D may be TRBD1 (5 bases). The CDR3 covers 12 residues. The germline V gene has CDR1 GTSNPN and CDR2 SVGIG (reference sequence). V lost 4 bases to trimming and J lost 4 bases, with 8 bases between them.

This clonotype appeared many times. The V call is TRBV6-5, the J call TRBJ1-6; D call uncertain. V was clipped by 4 bases and J by 0 bases, with 10 bases between them. The germline V gene encodes CDR1 MNHEY and CDR2 SVGAGI. CDR3 length: 16 amino acids. Here the CDR3 reads CASSFVQSSYNSPLHF. CDR3 DNA: TGTGCCAGCAGTTTCGTACAGAGCTCCTATAATTCACCCCTCCACTTT.

The rearrangement joins TRBV5-1 to TRBJ2-7, with a weak D call TRBD1 (5 bases). Looked up from germline, CDR1 is SGHRS and CDR2 is YFSETQ. The CDR3 totals 14 residues. The germline V and J ends were trimmed by 4 bases and 3 bases, with 14 bases remaining between them. The CDR3 DNA reads as TGCGCCAGCAGCACAGACAGCCCTCGCTACGAGCAGTACTTC. This gives the protein CASSTDSPRYEQYF. Using reference TRBV5-1 and TRBJ2-7 for the parts outside the CDR3, the full variable domain is KAGVTQTPRYLIKTRGQQVTLSCSPISGHRSVSWYQQTPGQGLQFLFEYFSETQRNKGNFPGRFSGRQFSNSRSEMNVSTLELGDSALYLCASSTDSPRYEQYFGPGTRLTVT.

As regards this clonotype: Mismatch with germline at one junction end may stem from a read error. J is TRBJ2-7 and V is TRBV11-1; TRBD1 is a possible D gene (5 bases). This CDR3 comprises 13 residues. Germline V gene lookup returns CDR1 SGHAT and CDR2 FQDESV (reference sequence). CDR3 coding DNA: TGTGCCAGCAGCTTAACAGGCTCCTACGAGCATTACTTC. It translates to CASSLTGSYEHYF.

This clonotype showed up many times. This sequence joins TRBV7-2 and TRBJ2-5, with D possibly being TRBD1 (5 bases). The V and J ends lost 2 bases and 3 bases respectively, with 10 bases between them. Germline-derived CDR1 and CDR2 are SGHTA and FQGNSA. The CDR3 is made up of 14 amino acids. In DNA form, the CDR3 reads TGTGCCAGCAGCTTATTCCAGGGTAAAGAGACCCAGTACTTC. Its protein is CASSLFQGKETQYF.

This clonotype was seen repeatedly, ten times or more. The chain combines TRBV6-2 or TRBV6-3 with TRBJ2-6; 7 nucleotides align to TRBD1. The length of the CDR3 is 14 residues. The V and J ends lost 5 bases and 3 bases, in that order; junction bases with no gene match: 1. Germline V CDR1 and CDR2: MNHEY, SVGEGT. CDR3 in amino acids: CASSTGDGANVLTF. For the CDR3, the DNA is TGTGCCAGCAGTACAGGGGATGGGGCCAACGTCCTGACTTTC.

The table lists this clonotype with many counts. This rearrangement joins TRBV7-2 to TRBJ2-7; 7 bases fit TRBD2. Unmatched junction bases numbered 9, after V lost 3 bases and J lost 4 bases. CDR1 is SGHTA, CDR2 FQGNSA, per germline. The CDR3 covers 15 residues. The CDR3: CASSLIAGVLYEQYF. The CDR3 DNA sequence: TGTGCCAGCAGCTTGATTGCGGGAGTGTTGTACGAGCAGTACTTC.

This clonotype has ten or more counts. The chain recombines TRBV27 with TRBJ2-7; tentatively, D is TRBD2 (5 bases). Looked up from germline, CDR1 is MNHEY and CDR2 is SMNVEV (reference sequence). This CDR3 region has 14 residues. V was clipped by 4 bases and J by 0 bases, with 10 bases between them. The CDR3 region has the DNA TGTGCCAGCAGTTACGAGGGTGGCTCCTACGAGCAGTACTTC. It encodes CASSYEGGSYEQYF.

This clonotype has at least ten counts. Here the CDR3 DNA reads TGTGCCAGCAGCCAAGGCGGACAGAGAGAGACCCAGTACTTC. This codes for CASSQGGQRETQYF. The chain joins TRBV28 to TRBJ2-5; D is perhaps TRBD1 (6 bases). The CDR3 spans 14 residues. Germline V gives CDR1 MDHEN, CDR2 SYDVKM. V was pared by 6 bases and J by 4 bases, with 15 bases between. Full variable domain (remainder filled in from reference TRBV28 and TRBJ2-5): DVKVTQSSRYLVKRTGEKVFLECVQDMDHENMFWYRQDPGLGLRLIYFSYDVKMKEKGDIPEGYSVSREKKERFSLILESASTNQTSMYLCASSQGGQRETQYFGPGTRLLVL.

The rearrangement uses TRBV12-3 or TRBV12-4 and TRBJ1-1, with 7 bases matching TRBD1. The CDR3 has 13 amino acids. V was pared by 7 bases and J by 5 bases, with 7 bases of the junction left unmatched. The CDR3 nucleotides read TGTGCCAGCAACCGACAGGGTGGGACTGAAGCTTTCTTT. This translates into CASNRQGGTEAFF.

This clonotype has only a few counts. The chain uses TRBV7-3 and TRBJ2-3, with D unclear. This CDR3 comprises 14 residues. V dropped 5 bases and J dropped 2 bases, with 11 bases sitting between them. The germline V gene has CDR1 SGHTA and CDR2 FQGTGA. CDR3 sequence reads: CASSHDGYTDTQYF. The CDR3 DNA reads as TGTGCCAGCAGCCACGACGGATACACAGATACGCAGTATTTT.